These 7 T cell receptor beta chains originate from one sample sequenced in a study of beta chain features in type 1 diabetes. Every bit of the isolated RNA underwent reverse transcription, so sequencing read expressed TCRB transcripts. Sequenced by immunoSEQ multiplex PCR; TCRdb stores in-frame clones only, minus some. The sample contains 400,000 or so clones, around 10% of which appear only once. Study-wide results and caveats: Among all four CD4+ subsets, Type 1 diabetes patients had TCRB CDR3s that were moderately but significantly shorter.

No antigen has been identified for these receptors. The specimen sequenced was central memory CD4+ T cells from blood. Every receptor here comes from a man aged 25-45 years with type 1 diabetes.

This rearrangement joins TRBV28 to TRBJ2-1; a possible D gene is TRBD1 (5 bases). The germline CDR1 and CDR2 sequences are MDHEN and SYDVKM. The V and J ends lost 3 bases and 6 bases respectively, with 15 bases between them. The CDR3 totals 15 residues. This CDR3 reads CASSFIGHRANEQFF. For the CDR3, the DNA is TGTGCCAGCAGTTTTATAGGACACAGAGCCAATGAGCAGTTCTTC.

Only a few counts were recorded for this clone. The CDR3 reads CATSGTGEKAFF. The CDR3 bases are TGTGCCACCTCCGGGACAGGGGAGAAAGCTTTCTTT. The chain recombines TRBV28 with TRBJ1-1; 10 bases match TRBD1. From germline, CDR1 is MDHEN and CDR2 SYDVKM. CDR3 length: 12 amino acids. After removal of 10 bases from V and 9 bases from J, the junction contained 8 bases not matched to a gene.

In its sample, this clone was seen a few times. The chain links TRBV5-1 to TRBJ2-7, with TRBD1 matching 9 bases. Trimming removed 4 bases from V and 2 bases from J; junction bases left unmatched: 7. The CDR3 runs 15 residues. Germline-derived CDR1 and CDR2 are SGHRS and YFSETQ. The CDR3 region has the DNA TGCGCCAGCAGCCTCGGGACAGGGAGGACCTACGAGCAGTACTTC. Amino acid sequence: CASSLGTGRTYEQYF. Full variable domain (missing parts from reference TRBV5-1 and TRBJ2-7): KAGVTQTPRYLIKTRGQQVTLSCSPISGHRSVSWYQQTPGQGLQFLFEYFSETQRNKGNFPGRFSGRQFSNSRSEMNVSTLELGDSALYLCASSLGTGRTYEQYFGPGTRLTVT.

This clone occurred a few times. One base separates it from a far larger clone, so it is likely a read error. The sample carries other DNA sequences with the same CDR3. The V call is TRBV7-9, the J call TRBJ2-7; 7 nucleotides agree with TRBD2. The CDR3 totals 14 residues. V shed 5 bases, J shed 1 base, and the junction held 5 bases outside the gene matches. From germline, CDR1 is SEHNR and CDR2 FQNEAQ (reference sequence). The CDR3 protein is CASSQASGSYEQYF. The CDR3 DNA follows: TGTGCCAGCAGCCAAGCTAGCGGTTCCTACGAGCAGTACTTC.

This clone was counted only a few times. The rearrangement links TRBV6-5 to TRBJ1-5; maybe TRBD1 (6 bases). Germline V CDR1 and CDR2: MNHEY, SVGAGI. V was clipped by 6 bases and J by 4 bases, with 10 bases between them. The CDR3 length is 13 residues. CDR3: CASRQTGNQPQHF. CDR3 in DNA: TGTGCCAGCAGGCAGACAGGAAATCAGCCCCAGCATTTT.

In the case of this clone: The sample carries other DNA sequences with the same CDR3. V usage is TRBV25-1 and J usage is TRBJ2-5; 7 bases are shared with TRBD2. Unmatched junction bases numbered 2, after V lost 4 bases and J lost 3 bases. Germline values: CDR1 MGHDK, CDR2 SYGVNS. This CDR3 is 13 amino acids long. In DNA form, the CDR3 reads TGTGCCAGCAGTGCGGGAGGAAAAGAGACCCAGTACTTC. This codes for CASSAGGKETQYF. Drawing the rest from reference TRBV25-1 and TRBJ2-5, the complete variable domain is EADIYQTPRYLVIGTGKKITLECSQTMGHDKMYWYQQDPGMELHLIHYSYGVNSTEKGDLSSESTVSRIRTEHFPLTLESARPSHTSQYLCASSAGGKETQYFGPGTRLLVL.

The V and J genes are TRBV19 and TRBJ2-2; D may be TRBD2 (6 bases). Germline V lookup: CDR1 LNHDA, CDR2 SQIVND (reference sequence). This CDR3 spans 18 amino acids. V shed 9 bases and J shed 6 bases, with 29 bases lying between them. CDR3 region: CASTSPSGGARFAGELFF. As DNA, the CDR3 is TGTGCCAGCACCTCCCCATCAGGCGGGGCCAGATTCGCCGGGGAGCTGTTTTTT. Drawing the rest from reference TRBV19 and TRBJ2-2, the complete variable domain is DGGITQSPKYLFRKEGQNVTLSCEQNLNHDAMYWYRQDPGQGLRLIYYSQIVNDFQKGDIAEGYSVSREKKESFPLTVTSAQKNPTAFYLCASTSPSGGARFAGELFFGEGSRLTVL.